One and the same sample provided the 20 T cell receptor beta chains below, sequenced in a study of neurological immune-mediated disorders. Using its own MiXCR run on the 5' RACE reads, TCRdb lists one record per CDR3 protein. The repertoire holds 65,000 to 95,000 distinct CDR3 sequences, with less than 5.5% as singletons. Sequencing input: PBMCs. These receptors originate from a woman aged 25 to 39 with multiple sclerosis.

This clonotype was recorded many times. The chain couples TRBV6-6 to TRBJ2-7, with TRBD2 as a possible D gene (6 bases). Germline CDR1 reads MNHNY; CDR2 reads SVGAGI (reference sequence). Trimming took off 4 bases at V and 6 bases at J, with 13 bases between the two ends. This CDR3 contains 13 residues. CDR3 sequence: CASSSNQGGEQYV. Written as DNA, the CDR3 is TGTGCCAGCAGTTCCAATCAGGGAGGCGAGCAGTACGTC.

This clonotype came up many times. This rearrangement joins TRBV20-1 to TRBJ2-7; 11 bases are shared with TRBD2. V was clipped by 0 bases and J by 6 bases; unmatched bases: 7. There are 15 residues in the CDR3. CDR1 and CDR2 from the germline V gene are DFQATT and SNEGSKA (reference sequence). CDR3 sequence (DNA): TGCAGTGCTAGAGATCCCACTAGCGGGAGTCTCGAGCAGTACTTC. The encoded protein is CSARDPTSGSLEQYF.

This chain connects TRBV11-3 to TRBJ2-2; no reliable D call. Per germline, CDR1 SGHNT and CDR2 YENEEA. V dropped 1 base and J dropped 0 bases, with 9 bases sitting between them. The CDR3 has 16 amino acids. The CDR3 is CASSLGVSTNTGELFF. CDR3 nucleotide sequence: TGTGCCAGCAGCTTAGGGGTTTCAACGAACACCGGGGAGCTGTTTTTT.

This clonotype was recorded many times. The chain carries TRBV29-1 and TRBJ2-4; no clear D. The V end was cut by 0 bases, the J end by 8 bases, with 11 bases between. Germline loops: CDR1 SQVTM, CDR2 ANQGSEA. CDR3 length: 13 amino acids. As DNA, the CDR3 is TGCAGCGTTGAAGATCCTGGGAAGGACATTCAGTACTTC. Amino acid sequence: CSVEDPGKDIQYF. Full variable domain (missing parts from reference TRBV29-1 and TRBJ2-4): SAVISQKPSRDICQRGTSLTIQCQVDSQVTMMFWYRQQPGQSLTLIATANQGSEATYESGFVIDKFPISRPNLTFSTLTVSNMSPEDSSIYLCSVEDPGKDIQYFGAGTRLSVL.

This clonotype was seen many times. This chain uses TRBV6-2 or TRBV6-3 with TRBJ2-5, with 7 bases matching TRBD1. CDR1 is MNHEY, CDR2 SVGEGT, per germline. J gave up 2 bases and V 2 bases, and 5 bases lay outside the gene matches. This CDR3 is built from 15 residues. The CDR3 coding sequence is TGTGCCAGCAGTTACCCCGGGACAGCACAAGAGACCCAGTACTTC. It specifies CASSYPGTAQETQYF.

This clonotype was detected ten times or more. The J gene is TRBJ1-1, the V gene TRBV5-1; D not certain. V was pared by 3 bases and J by 7 bases, with 10 bases between. The V gene's germline CDR1 is SGHRS and CDR2 YFSETQ. This CDR3 has 12 amino acids. For the CDR3, the DNA is TGCGCCAGCAGCTCCTCCGGGAATGAAGCTTTCTTT. This sequence encodes CASSSSGNEAFF.

This clonotype was recorded at least ten times. The chain has TRBV20-1 and TRBJ2-1; D uncertain. The CDR3 covers 12 residues. With 2 bases removed from V and 5 bases from J, the gap between germline ends came to 7 bases. In germline, CDR1 is DFQATT, CDR2 SNEGSKA (reference sequence). This chain's CDR3 is CSARRRDNEQFF. As DNA, the CDR3 is TGCAGTGCTAGAAGAAGGGACAATGAGCAGTTCTTC.

This clonotype showed up many times. The chain uses TRBV20-1 and TRBJ2-5; a weak D match, TRBD1 (5 bases). The V end was cut by 7 bases, the J end by 2 bases, with 14 bases between. The CDR3 runs 13 residues. From germline, CDR1 is DFQATT and CDR2 SNEGSKA (reference sequence). The CDR3 region has the DNA TGCAGTGTAGGCAGGGCTCTACAAGAGACCCAGTACTTC. Amino acids: CSVGRALQETQYF.

This clonotype was counted ten times or more. The rearrangement uses TRBV5-6 and TRBJ1-1; 7 bases agree with TRBD1. The CDR3 sequence is 16 residues long. Germline V gene lookup returns CDR1 SGHDT and CDR2 YYEEEE. J lost 4 bases, V lost 4 bases, and 13 bases had no gene match. In DNA form, the CDR3 reads TGTGCCAGCAGCCCCCGACAGGGAAGGGGAACCACTGAAGCTTTCTTT. Protein product: CASSPRQGRGTTEAFF.

This clonotype was detected many times. The V call is TRBV29-1, the J call TRBJ2-1, with 9 nucleotides matching TRBD1. With 6 bases clipped from V and 6 bases from J, the junction kept 15 bases outside the gene matches. CDR3 length equals 16 residues. The V gene's germline CDR1 is SQVTM and CDR2 ANQGSEA. For the CDR3, the DNA is TGCAGCGTGGTGGGGTGGACAGGGGTTGGAGGCAATGAGCAGTTCTTC. Its protein is CSVVGWTGVGGNEQFF.

This clonotype was observed at least ten times. V gene TRBV7-8 combines with J gene TRBJ2-1; 10 bases are a match to TRBD2. The V gene's germline CDR1 is SGHVS and CDR2 FQNEAQ. V lost 4 bases to trimming and J lost 4 bases; unmatched junction nucleotides: 4. The CDR3 is made up of 15 amino acids. DNA for the CDR3: TGTGCCAGCAGCTCCCCGGGACTAGCGTACAATGAGCAGTTCTTC. Amino acid sequence: CASSSPGLAYNEQFF.

The chain links TRBV10-3 to TRBJ2-7; D not resolved. V gave up 4 bases and J gave up 0 bases, with 19 bases separating them. This CDR3 contains 17 residues. CDR1 ENHRY and CDR2 SYGVKD come from the germline V gene. CDR3 DNA sequence: TGTGCCATCAGTGGAGCCCCCGGTACAGCCTTCTCCTACGAGCAGTACTTC. It specifies CAISGAPGTAFSYEQYF.

The chain uses TRBV5-1 and TRBJ2-1; 8 bases match TRBD2. The CDR3 covers 15 residues. Germline V gives CDR1 SGHRS, CDR2 YFSETQ. With 0 bases clipped from V and 5 bases from J, the junction kept 4 bases outside the gene matches. CDR3 coding DNA: TGCGCCAGCAGCTTGGCGGGAGGGCTCAACAATGAGCAGTTCTTC. Translated, it gives CASSLAGGLNNEQFF.

This clonotype was detected a few times. The DNA of the CDR3 is TGCGCCAGCAGCGAAGGGACCTCCGGCTACAATGAGCAGTTCTTC. Its translation: CASSEGTSGYNEQFF. The chain uses TRBV5-1 and TRBJ2-1; the D gene could be TRBD1 or TRBD2 (5 bases each). Trimming cost V 4 bases and J 3 bases, with 14 bases left between them. CDR1 and CDR2 from the germline V gene are SGHRS and YFSETQ. This CDR3 spans 15 amino acids.

The J gene is TRBJ1-5, the V gene TRBV5-1, with 11 positions matching TRBD1. This CDR3 is built from 17 residues. Germline V gives CDR1 SGHRS, CDR2 YFSETQ. V lost 0 bases and J lost 0; bases outside the gene matches: 2. This CDR3 is CASSLGTGGYSNQPQHF. The CDR3 region has the DNA TGCGCCAGCAGCTTGGGGACAGGGGGCTATAGCAATCAGCCCCAGCATTTT.

The sample holds many counts of this clonotype. CDR3 nucleotides: TGTGCCAGCAGTTTCGTAAGGGATTTCCCTCAGCCCCAGCATTTT. This codes for CASSFVRDFPQPQHF. The V and J genes are TRBV28 and TRBJ1-5; D remains unclear. In germline, CDR1 is MDHEN, CDR2 SYDVKM. Trimming took 3 bases from V and 6 from J, leaving 15 bases between them. The CDR3 is 15 amino acids.

This clonotype has only a few counts. The CDR3 DNA follows: TGTGCCAGCAGTCGGACGGGAGGGCTCCCAACCTACGAGCAGTACTTC. It codes for CASSRTGGLPTYEQYF. The V call is TRBV12-3 or TRBV12-4, the J call TRBJ2-7; 8 nucleotides line up with TRBD2. Trimming took 5 bases from V and 2 from J; bases not matched to a gene: 11. The CDR3 spans 16 residues.

At least ten counts were recorded for this clonotype. The chain has TRBV12-3 or TRBV12-4 and TRBJ1-6; D is perhaps TRBD1 (6 bases). The CDR3 extends over 14 amino acids. V was cut by 7 bases and J by 6 bases, with 13 bases left in between. CDR3 sequence (DNA): TGTGCCAGCACCTTACAGGGTAGTAATTCACCCCTCCACTTT. It specifies CASTLQGSNSPLHF.

The table lists this clonotype with many counts. This chain uses TRBV10-1 with TRBJ2-7, with 12 positions matching TRBD1. Germline CDR1 reads WNHNN; CDR2 reads SYGVQD (reference sequence). With 6 bases clipped from V and 7 bases from J, the junction kept 19 bases outside the gene matches. There are 18 residues in the CDR3. The CDR3 DNA sequence: TGCGCCAGCAGGAACCGGGACAGGGGGCAATGGGGATATGGAGAGCAGTACGTC. Protein sequence: CASRNRDRGQWGYGEQYV.

This clonotype has at least ten counts. The chain is built from TRBV20-1 and TRBJ2-5; no reliable D call. The CDR3 has 12 amino acids. The germline V gene has CDR1 DFQATT and CDR2 SNEGSKA (reference sequence). Trimming stripped 7 bases from V and 2 bases from J, with 11 bases between. The CDR3 region is CSGLRGQETQYF. The CDR3 DNA follows: TGCAGTGGGCTGCGCGGACAAGAGACCCAGTACTTC.